Listed here is a single T cell receptor beta chain. The target antigen is unknown. The CDR3 spans 14 residues. V was trimmed by 5 bases and J by 4 bases, leaving 14 bases between them. Per germline, CDR1 SEHNR and CDR2 FQNEAQ (reference sequence). Through template switching, a universal primer site was introduced, and the cDNA contained unique molecular identifiers. TCRdb fed the 5' RACE reads into MiXCR, producing one record per CDR3 protein. Here the sample spans around 1.7 million distinct CDR3 sequences, about 31% being singletons. These data belong to a study of identical twins. Study results and caveats: The study drew conclusions from cross-sectional statistical analysis, not from following the same donors. Carriage of fewer insertions was seen in abundant cord blood beta clonotypes, whereas memory repertoires showed none. Analyses of zero insertions could be partly confounded by invariant MAIT and iNKT cells.

The rearrangement joins TRBV7-9 to TRBJ2-5; D remains unclear. The source is a newborn girl in good health. Sequenced sample: cord blood. The CDR3 DNA is TGTGCCAGCAGCGTAGGTTTGGGCAGAGAGACCCAGTACTTC. It encodes CASSVGLGRETQYF. Supplemented by reference TRBV7-9 and TRBJ2-5, the full variable domain reads DTGVSQNPRHKITKRGQNVTFRCDPISEHNRLYWYRQTLGQGPEFLTYFQNEAQLEKSRLLSDRFSAERPKGSFSTLEIQRTEQGDSAMYLCASSVGLGRETQYFGPGTRLLVL.